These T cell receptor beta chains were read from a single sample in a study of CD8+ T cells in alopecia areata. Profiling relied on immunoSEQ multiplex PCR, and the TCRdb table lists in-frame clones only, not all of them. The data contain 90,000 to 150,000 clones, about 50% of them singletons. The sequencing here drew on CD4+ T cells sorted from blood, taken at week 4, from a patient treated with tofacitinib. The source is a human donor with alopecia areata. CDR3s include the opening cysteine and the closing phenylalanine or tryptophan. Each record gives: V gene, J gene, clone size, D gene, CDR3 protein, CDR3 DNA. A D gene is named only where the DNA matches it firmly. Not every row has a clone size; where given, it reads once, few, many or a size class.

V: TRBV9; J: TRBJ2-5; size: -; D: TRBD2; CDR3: CASTITSATQETQYF; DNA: TGTGCCAGCACCATAACTAGCGCGACACAAGAGACCCAGTACTTC
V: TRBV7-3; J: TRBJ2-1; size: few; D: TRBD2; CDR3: CASSSRSSGGNEQFF; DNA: TGTGCCAGCAGCTCCCGCTCGAGCGGGGGGAATGAGCAGTTCTTC
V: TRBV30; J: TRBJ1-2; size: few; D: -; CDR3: CAWSTAYGYTF; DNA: TGTGCCTGGAGTACCGCCTATGGCTACACCTTC
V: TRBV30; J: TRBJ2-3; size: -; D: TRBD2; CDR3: CAWSVLAGLDTQYF; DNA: TGTGCCTGGAGTGTACTAGCGGGACTAGATACGCAGTATTTT
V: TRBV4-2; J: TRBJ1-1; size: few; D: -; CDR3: CASSQDLLNTEAFF; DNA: TGTGCCAGCAGCCAAGACTTATTGAACACTGAAGCTTTCTTT
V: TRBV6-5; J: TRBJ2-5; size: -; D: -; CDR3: CASSPGGTAQETQYF; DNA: TGTGCCAGCAGTCCCGGGGGGACAGCTCAAGAGACCCAGTACTTC
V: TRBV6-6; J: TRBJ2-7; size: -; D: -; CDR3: CASSTRSTEQYF; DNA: TGTGCCAGCAGCACCCGGTCAACAGAGCAGTACTTC
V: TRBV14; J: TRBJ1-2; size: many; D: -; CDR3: CAISRQAGYGYTF; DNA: TGTGCCATTTCCCGACAGGCGGGCTATGGCTACACCTTC
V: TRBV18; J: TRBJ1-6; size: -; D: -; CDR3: CASSLENSPLHF; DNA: TGTGCCAGCTCACTAGAAAATTCACCCCTCCACTTT
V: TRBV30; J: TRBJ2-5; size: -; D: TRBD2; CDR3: CACMLAGGGETQYF; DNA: TGTGCCTGTATGTTGGCGGGAGGTGGAGAGACCCAGTACTTC
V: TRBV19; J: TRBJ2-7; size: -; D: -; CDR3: CASAQQGSYEQYF; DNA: TGTGCCAGCGCTCAACAGGGTTCCTACGAGCAGTACTTC
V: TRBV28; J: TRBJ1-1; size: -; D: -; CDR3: CASTQGYEAFF; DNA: TGTGCCAGCACGCAGGGATACGAAGCTTTCTTT
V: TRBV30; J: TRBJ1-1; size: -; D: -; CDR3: CAWRVGGSNTEAFF; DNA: TGTGCCTGGAGAGTTGGAGGTTCGAACACTGAAGCTTTCTTT
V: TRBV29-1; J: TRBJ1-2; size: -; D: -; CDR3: CSVDKGLRDGYTF; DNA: TGCAGCGTTGATAAGGGATTGAGGGATGGCTACACCTTC
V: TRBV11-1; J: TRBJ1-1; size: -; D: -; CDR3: CASSPHRLGHQALNTEAFF; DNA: TGTGCCAGCAGCCCACACAGGTTGGGGCATCAGGCCCTGAACACTGAAGCTTTCTTT